The next 22 T cell receptor beta chains were all read from a single sample in a study of T cell changes during pregnancy in multiple sclerosis. The method was immunoSEQ multiplex PCR; TCRdb's version includes in-frame clones alone and lacks a portion of them. The repertoire includes about 35,000 clones, around 90% of them detected once, and roughly 0.78% sits in the top ten. The sample consisted of CD4+ T cells from peripheral blood mononuclear cells, taken after pregnancy. The receptors shown here come from a female donor in good health, enrolled as a control in a pregnancy study.

The chain combines TRBV6-5 with TRBJ1-3; D remains ambiguous. With 2 bases removed from V and 1 base from J, the gap between germline ends came to 12 bases. The CDR3 runs 16 residues. CDR1 and CDR2 from the germline V gene are MNHEY and SVGAGI. CDR3 sequence (DNA): TGTGCCAGCAGTTACGGCGGACTGTCGTCTGGAAACACCATATATTTT. Translation gives CASSYGGLSSGNTIYF.

This sequence joins TRBV9 and TRBJ1-2; TRBD1 matches at 8 bases. Germline V gives CDR1 SGDLS, CDR2 YYNGEE. The CDR3 contains 15 residues. The V gene end was trimmed by 4 bases and the J gene end by 2 bases; junction bases not matched to a gene: 7. The CDR3 sequence: CASSPGGQGNYGYTF. DNA of the CDR3: TGTGCCAGCAGCCCGGGAGGACAGGGCAACTATGGCTACACCTTC.

The chain recombines TRBV7-3 with TRBJ2-1; tentatively, D is TRBD2 (5 bases). Deletions cut 0 bases from V and 7 bases from J, with 13 bases between. Germline CDR1 reads SGHTA; CDR2 reads FQGTGA. The CDR3 spans 15 residues. The CDR3, as DNA: TGTGCCAGCAGCTTAACGGGAGTCCCCAGGAATGAGCAGTTCTTC. Translating it yields CASSLTGVPRNEQFF.

The chain joins TRBV19 to TRBJ2-5; 7 nucleotides agree with TRBD2. The length of the CDR3 is 16 residues. V dropped 0 bases and J dropped 5; count of bases not matched to a gene: 9. Germline CDR1 LNHDA, CDR2 SQIVND (reference sequence). The CDR3 protein is CASSIDNGRKAETQYF. DNA for the CDR3: TGTGCCAGTAGTATAGATAACGGGAGGAAAGCGGAGACCCAGTACTTC.

The CDR3 protein is CASSSPTGYDQPQHF. In nucleotides, the CDR3 is TGTGCCAGCAGTTCCCCTACAGGGTACGATCAGCCCCAGCATTTT. This chain links TRBV6-6 with TRBJ1-5; maybe TRBD1 (6 bases). The V gene's germline CDR1 is MNHNY and CDR2 SVGAGI (reference sequence). V lost 4 bases, J lost 5 bases, and 15 bases lay in between. The CDR3 length is 15 residues.

The chain couples TRBV6-1 to TRBJ2-4; D not resolved. The V end was cut by 2 bases, the J end by 0 bases, with 11 bases between. This CDR3 is 16 amino acids long. CDR1 and CDR2 from the germline V gene are MNHNS and SASEGT. CDR3 coding DNA: TGTGCCAGCAGTGAAACGAGTCGAGTAGCCAAAAACATTCAGTACTTC. Amino acid sequence: CASSETSRVAKNIQYF.

V gene TRBV5-5 combines with J gene TRBJ1-5; TRBD1 is a possible D gene (5 bases). The ends were cut back, 4 bases at V and 1 base at J, with 12 bases in the middle. CDR3 length: 15 residues. Germline CDR1 SGHKS, CDR2 YYEKEE (reference sequence). CDR3 loop: CASSLLAGSNQPQHF. In nucleotides, the CDR3 is TGTGCCAGCAGCCTCCTGGCAGGGAGCAATCAGCCCCAGCATTTT. The full variable domain, its missing parts supplied by reference TRBV5-5 and TRBJ1-5, is DAGVTQSPTHLIKTRGQQVTLRCSPISGHKSVSWYQQVLGQGPQFIFQYYEKEERGRGNFPDRFSARQFPNYSSELNVNALLLGDSALYLCASSLLAGSNQPQHFGDGTRLSIL.

This clone was detected a few times. This rearrangement joins TRBV5-1 to TRBJ1-4; a weak D match, TRBD1 (5 bases). The CDR3 is 15 residues long. The ends were cut back, 3 bases at V and 8 bases at J, with 17 bases in the middle. The V gene's germline CDR1 is SGHRS and CDR2 YFSETQ. The CDR3 DNA sequence: TGCGCCAGCAGCTGGACTACAGGTCCGGGGGAAAAACTGTTTTTT. Translating it yields CASSWTTGPGEKLFF.

Of note for this clone: This CDR3 is also generated by other DNA sequences in the sample. The chain is built from TRBV20-1 and TRBJ2-5; no definite D call. The CDR3 loop spans 11 amino acids. Trimming left V 4 bases short and J 2 bases short, with 5 bases between. Germline V gives CDR1 DFQATT, CDR2 SNEGSKA (reference sequence). The CDR3 sequence: CSATRQETQYF. CDR3 DNA sequence: TGCAGTGCTACGAGACAAGAGACCCAGTACTTC.

The gene calls are TRBV7-2 and TRBJ2-2; 11 positions agree with TRBD2. The J segment lost 4 bases and the V segment lost 5 bases, leaving 6 bases of the junction unmatched. Per germline, CDR1 SGHTA and CDR2 FQGNSA. This CDR3 is built from 16 residues. The CDR3 nucleotides read TGTGCCAGCAGCATAAATAGCGGGAGGGCCACCGGGGAGCTGTTTTTT. As protein: CASSINSGRATGELFF.

The chain recombines TRBV29-1 with TRBJ2-3; no clear D gene. Germline CDR1 SQVTM, CDR2 ANQGSEA. Trimming removed 6 bases at V and 7 bases at J, with 14 bases between. The CDR3 runs 12 residues. The CDR3 is CSVRGEANTQYF. CDR3 bases: TGCAGCGTACGAGGAGAGGCAAATACGCAGTATTTT.

The gene calls are TRBV5-1 and TRBJ1-2; TRBD1 is a possible D gene (6 bases). V gave up 4 bases and J gave up 1 base, with 8 bases separating them. CDR3 length: 13 amino acids. CDR1 is SGHRS and CDR2 is YFSETQ in the germline V gene. In DNA, the CDR3 is TGCGCCAGCAGCGAGGACAGTAACTATGGCTACACCTTC. Protein: CASSEDSNYGYTF.

A single count supports this clone. The chain is built from TRBV9 and TRBJ2-3, with D maybe TRBD2 (6 bases). This CDR3 comprises 13 residues. The ends were cut back, 2 bases at V and 3 bases at J, with 7 bases in the middle. The germline V gene encodes CDR1 SGDLS and CDR2 YYNGEE. The CDR3 nucleotides read TGTGCCAGCAGCGTCGCGGGGACAGATACGCAGTATTTT. Amino acids: CASSVAGTDTQYF.

The V and J genes are TRBV9 and TRBJ1-6, with a possible D match to TRBD1 (5 bases). CDR3 length: 18 residues. Looked up from germline, CDR1 is SGDLS and CDR2 is YYNGEE. Trimming took off 0 bases at V and 5 bases at J, with 18 bases between the two ends. CDR3: CASSVGVGGVINNSPLHF. CDR3 sequence (DNA): TGTGCCAGCAGCGTAGGGGTTGGAGGGGTCATCAATAATTCACCCCTCCACTTT.

The V and J genes are TRBV7-9 and TRBJ2-3; 9 bases are a match to TRBD2. The ends lost 1 base at V and 4 bases at J; junction bases unmatched: 9. This CDR3 spans 17 amino acids. The germline V gene encodes CDR1 SEHNR and CDR2 FQNEAQ (reference sequence). The CDR3 DNA follows: TGTGCCAGCAGCTTAGGATTATCGGGACTAGCAGCAGATACGCAGTATTTT. As protein: CASSLGLSGLAADTQYF.

This clone has just a few counts. The chain links TRBV9 to TRBJ1-2; D is ambiguous. Germline CDR1 SGDLS, CDR2 YYNGEE. This CDR3 is 14 amino acids long. V lost 2 bases and J 7 bases, leaving 15 bases between the germline ends. CDR3 sequence: CASSVTPARGGYTF. For the CDR3, the DNA is TGTGCCAGCAGCGTGACACCCGCTCGGGGTGGCTACACCTTC.

This rearrangement joins TRBV5-6 to TRBJ2-5; TRBD2 aligns across 7 bases. This CDR3 is 15 amino acids long. Germline CDR1 is SGHDT and CDR2 is YYEEEE. Trimming cost V 4 bases and J 1 base; bases outside gene matches: 7. CDR3 loop: CASSLITSVQETQYF. CDR3 coding DNA: TGTGCCAGCAGCCTTATCACTAGCGTCCAAGAGACCCAGTACTTC.

The chain uses TRBV11-2 and TRBJ2-3, with D uncertain. Germline V CDR1 and CDR2: SGHAT, FQNNGV. This CDR3 has 17 residues. The ends were cut back, 5 bases at V and 7 bases at J, with 25 bases in the middle. The CDR3 here is CASSLWRVLGRSHTQYF. The CDR3 DNA reads as TGTGCCAGCAGCCTCTGGCGAGTTCTTGGGCGCTCGCATACGCAGTATTTT.

This clone appeared once. The chain couples TRBV4-3 to TRBJ1-2; TRBD1 aligns across 9 bases. Trimming cost V 0 bases and J 8 bases; bases outside gene matches: 7. CDR3 length: 15 amino acids. Germline lookup yields CDR1 LGHNA and CDR2 YSLEER. The CDR3 is CASSQDPGQGSGYTF. The CDR3 coding sequence is TGCGCCAGCAGCCAAGACCCGGGACAGGGATCGGGCTACACCTTC.

The chain couples TRBV11-2 to TRBJ2-2; D may be TRBD1 (6 bases). This CDR3 comprises 17 residues. V was trimmed by 0 bases and J by 6 bases, leaving 17 bases between them. CDR1 SGHAT and CDR2 FQNNGV come from the germline V gene. CDR3 sequence: CASSLDRGSVIAGELFF. Written as DNA, the CDR3 is TGTGCCAGCAGCTTAGATAGGGGGTCGGTAATCGCCGGGGAGCTGTTTTTT.

This rearrangement joins TRBV19 to TRBJ2-1; 15 bases are shared with TRBD2. The CDR3 has 19 amino acids. Looked up from germline, CDR1 is LNHDA and CDR2 is SQIVND (reference sequence). The J segment lost 3 bases and the V segment lost 6 bases, leaving 12 bases of the junction unmatched. CDR3 sequence reads: CASRPPRTSGRGGYNEQFF. The DNA for the CDR3 is TGTGCCAGTAGACCCCCTAGGACTAGCGGGAGGGGTGGCTACAATGAGCAGTTCTTC.

The chain combines TRBV7-7 with TRBJ2-5; 7 nucleotides agree with TRBD2. V lost 10 bases and J lost 1; bases outside the gene matches: 9. Germline CDR1 reads SSHAT; CDR2 reads FNYEAQ (reference sequence). CDR3 length: 14 amino acids. CDR3 coding DNA: TGTGCCAATCCAGCGGGGACCTTCCAAGAGACCCAGTACTTC. Residues: CANPAGTFQETQYF.